One sample yielded the 29 T cell receptor beta chains listed below, sequenced in a study of blood T cell repertoires in COVID-19. TCRdb keeps only in-frame clones here, not all; method: immunoSEQ multiplex PCR. The sample has just under 75,000 clones; roughly 84% are singletons. Sequenced material: peripheral blood. All receptors derive from a man older than 75 with active or convalescent COVID-19.

The chain combines TRBV6-2 or TRBV6-3 with TRBJ2-2; 8 positions match TRBD1. Germline V gene lookup returns CDR1 MNHEY and CDR2 SVGEGT. The CDR3 runs to 14 residues. The J segment lost 6 bases and the V segment lost 5 bases, leaving 5 bases of the junction unmatched. The CDR3 sequence is CASSQTGVPGELFF. The CDR3 DNA follows: TGTGCCAGCAGTCAGACAGGGGTTCCCGGGGAGCTGTTTTTT.

This clone was recorded only once. The V and J genes are TRBV4-1 and TRBJ2-7; unclear D gene. The CDR3 covers 15 residues. Germline V gene data show CDR1 as MGHRA and CDR2 as YSYEKL. V was trimmed by 0 bases and J by 1 base, leaving 10 bases between them. The CDR3 loop reads CASSQDSRVSYEQYF. CDR3 DNA: TGCGCCAGCAGCCAAGATTCCCGGGTGTCCTACGAGCAGTACTTC.

The chain has TRBV27 and TRBJ2-7, with TRBD1 matching over 7 bases. This CDR3 region has 13 residues. Looked up from germline, CDR1 is MNHEY and CDR2 is SMNVEV (reference sequence). V was pared by 2 bases and J by 3 bases, with 1 base of the junction left unmatched. As DNA, the CDR3 is TGTGCCAGCAGTTTAAGGGACAGCTACGAGCAGTACTTC. This codes for CASSLRDSYEQYF.

The V call is TRBV6-5, the J call TRBJ1-6; possibly TRBD1 for D (5 bases). In germline, CDR1 is MNHEY, CDR2 SVGAGI. The CDR3 contains 13 residues. Trimming cost V 2 bases and J 10 bases, with 9 bases left between them. This chain's CDR3 is CASSYDGGSPLHF. The CDR3 DNA sequence: TGTGCCAGCAGTTACGATGGGGGGTCACCCCTCCACTTT.

This clone was observed a few times. The chain has TRBV7-2 and TRBJ2-7; 10 positions match TRBD2. The length of the CDR3 is 16 residues. Germline V gene lookup returns CDR1 SGHTA and CDR2 FQGNSA. Trimming cost V 5 bases and J 0 bases; bases outside gene matches: 7. The CDR3 nucleotides are TGTGCCAGCAGCCCGCCGGGACTAGCGAGCTCCTACGAGCAGTACTTC. This encodes CASSPPGLASSYEQYF. Together with reference TRBV7-2 and TRBJ2-7, the CDR3 gives the full variable domain: GAGVSQSPSNKVTEKGKDVELRCDPISGHTALYWYRQSLGQGLEFLIYFQGNSAPDKSGLPSDRFSAERTGGSVSTLTIQRTQQEDSAVYLCASSPPGLASSYEQYFGPGTRLTVT.

This chain joins TRBV7-2 and TRBJ2-7, with 7 positions matching TRBD2. CDR1 SGHTA and CDR2 FQGNSA come from the germline V gene. This CDR3 is built from 15 residues. The trim removed 5 bases at V and 4 bases at J, leaving 11 bases unmatched. DNA for the CDR3: TGTGCCAGCAGCCCCGTGGGGGGAGGGCCATACGAGCAGTACTTC. Translation gives CASSPVGGGPYEQYF.

CDR3 sequence (DNA): TGTGCCAGCAGTGTTCGGCCGGGGACAACTAATGAAAAACTGTTTTTT. It specifies CASSVRPGTTNEKLFF. The rearrangement joins TRBV6-1 to TRBJ1-4, with D unclear. The CDR3 totals 16 residues. Germline V CDR1 and CDR2: MNHNS, SASEGT. The V end lost 4 bases, the J end lost 0 bases, and 12 bases lay between the germline ends.

This chain joins TRBV6-5 and TRBJ2-1; 9 nucleotides line up with TRBD1. The CDR3 has 14 amino acids. Germline V gene lookup returns CDR1 MNHEY and CDR2 SVGAGI. Trimming removed 6 bases from V and 7 bases from J; junction bases left unmatched: 7. CDR3 amino acids: CASRSTGGRNEQFF. The CDR3 region has the DNA TGTGCCAGCAGATCGACAGGGGGTAGGAATGAGCAGTTCTTC.

The chain joins TRBV29-1 to TRBJ2-5; a weak D match, TRBD1 (8 bases). The CDR3 covers 12 residues. Trimming cost V 6 bases and J 7 bases, with 15 bases left between them. Germline V gene lookup returns CDR1 SQVTM and CDR2 ANQGSEA. The CDR3, as DNA: TGCAGCGTCAGGACAGGGAGGGGGACCCAGTACTTC. It yields the protein CSVRTGRGTQYF.

CDR3: CASSHTGTGVYEQYF. The CDR3 DNA reads as TGTGCCAGCAGCCACACCGGGACAGGGGTGTACGAGCAGTACTTC. The genes are TRBV3-1 (or the pseudogene TRBV3-2) and TRBJ2-7; 10 nucleotides align to TRBD1. Trimming cost V 3 bases and J 4 bases; bases outside gene matches: 6. This CDR3 spans 15 amino acids. Germline V lookup: CDR1 LGHDT, CDR2 YNNKEL (reference sequence).

The CDR3 region is CASSFPSEQYF. Written as DNA, the CDR3 is TGCGCCAGCAGCTTCCCCTCCGAGCAGTACTTC. V gene TRBV5-1 combines with J gene TRBJ2-7; unclear D gene. Germline lookup yields CDR1 SGHRS and CDR2 YFSETQ. The CDR3 totals 11 residues. V was trimmed by 2 bases and J by 6 bases, leaving 6 bases between them.

The chain recombines TRBV28 with TRBJ2-3, with a tentative D call TRBD2 (6 bases). The CDR3 extends over 14 amino acids. Germline-derived CDR1 and CDR2 are MDHEN and SYDVKM. The V end was cut by 4 bases, the J end by 2 bases, with 10 bases between. CDR3 protein: CASSSEGFTDTQYF. The CDR3 nucleotides are TGTGCCAGCAGTTCGGAGGGATTCACAGATACGCAGTATTTT.

The rearrangement links TRBV4-1 to TRBJ2-7, with 10 bases aligning to TRBD1. The CDR3 loop spans 14 amino acids. Germline trimming cut 1 base from V and 4 bases from J; bases unmatched to any gene: 1. CDR1 is MGHRA, CDR2 YSYEKL, per germline. This CDR3 is CASSQGQGAYEQYF. CDR3 nucleotides: TGCGCCAGCAGCCAAGGACAGGGGGCGTACGAGCAGTACTTC.

J is TRBJ2-3 and V is TRBV7-2; 9 nucleotides align to TRBD2. The J segment lost 2 bases and the V segment lost 2 bases, leaving 14 bases of the junction unmatched. The CDR3 has 19 residues. The germline gives CDR1 SGHTA, CDR2 FQGNSA. CDR3 sequence: CASSLTPSFSGGTTDTQYF. Written as DNA, the CDR3 is TGTGCCAGCAGCTTAACCCCTTCGTTTAGCGGGGGAACCACAGATACGCAGTATTTT.

The chain recombines TRBV6-5 with TRBJ2-3, with 10 bases lining up with TRBD1. The V gene's germline CDR1 is MNHEY and CDR2 SVGAGI. The CDR3 runs to 14 residues. With V trimmed by 4 bases and J by 6 bases, 4 bases remained unmatched. The CDR3: CASSSDRGLDTQYF. The CDR3 DNA reads as TGTGCCAGCAGTTCAGACAGGGGGCTGGATACGCAGTATTTT.

This clone was picked up a small number of times. Within the sample, other DNA sequences also encode this same CDR3. This chain connects TRBV6-2 or TRBV6-3 to TRBJ1-2; D is perhaps TRBD1 (5 bases). Per germline, CDR1 MNHEY and CDR2 SVGEGT. CDR3 length: 12 amino acids. Between the trimmed V and J ends, which lost 6 bases and 5 bases, there was a span of 10 bases. Written as DNA, the CDR3 is TGTGCCAGCAGCGGGCAGGGTTATGGCTACACCTTC. Translating gives CASSGQGYGYTF.

This chain uses TRBV5-4 with TRBJ1-1; TRBD1 matches 7 bases. The germline V gene encodes CDR1 SGHNT and CDR2 YYREEE (reference sequence). The trim removed 2 bases at V and 0 bases at J, leaving 4 bases unmatched. CDR3 length: 15 amino acids. The CDR3 sequence: CASSFGTVMNTEAFF. The DNA of the CDR3 is TGTGCCAGCAGCTTCGGGACAGTAATGAACACTGAAGCTTTCTTT.

J is TRBJ1-1 and V is TRBV19; 8 bases match TRBD1. The CDR3 is made up of 15 amino acids. CDR1 and CDR2 (germline): LNHDA, SQIVND (reference sequence). V trimming: 5 bases; J trimming: 1 base; junction bases outside the gene matches: 6. CDR3 loop: CASSPRQGTNTEAFF. The DNA for the CDR3 is TGTGCCAGTAGTCCGCGACAGGGGACGAACACTGAAGCTTTCTTT. Variable domain in full (rest from reference TRBV19 and TRBJ1-1): DGGITQSPKYLFRKEGQNVTLSCEQNLNHDAMYWYRQDPGQGLRLIYYSQIVNDFQKGDIAEGYSVSREKKESFPLTVTSAQKNPTAFYLCASSPRQGTNTEAFFGQGTRLTVV.

V and J are TRBV6-2 or TRBV6-3 and TRBJ2-7; D may be TRBD2 (6 bases). The CDR3 contains 12 residues. V shed 2 bases and J shed 7 bases, with 9 bases lying between them. CDR1 is MNHEY and CDR2 is SVGEGT in the germline V gene. DNA for the CDR3: TGTGCCAGCAGTTACGTCGGGAGAGAGCAGTACTTC. It codes for CASSYVGREQYF.

This clone was seen a single time. This rearrangement joins TRBV10-1 to TRBJ1-2; D ambiguous. Trimming took off 3 bases at V and 4 bases at J, with 9 bases between the two ends. The CDR3 has 13 residues. Germline assignment: CDR1 WNHNN and CDR2 SYGVQD (reference sequence). The CDR3 region has the DNA TGCGCCAGCAGTGAATCCGGGTCCTATGGCTACACCTTC. Its protein is CASSESGSYGYTF.

The chain couples TRBV28 to TRBJ1-6; possibly TRBD1 for D (5 bases). Germline V lookup: CDR1 MDHEN, CDR2 SYDVKM. V was trimmed by 8 bases and J by 0 bases, leaving 8 bases between them. CDR3 size: 14 residues. The CDR3 is CASLGGSYNSPLHF. CDR3 nucleotides: TGTGCCAGCCTGGGGGGCTCCTATAATTCACCCCTCCACTTT.

This clone was counted once. The CDR3 bases are TGTGCCAGCAGCCCGAGCCGGACAGGGAACAATTCACCCCTCCACTTT. Protein product: CASSPSRTGNNSPLHF. The chain combines TRBV7-2 with TRBJ1-6; 8 positions match TRBD1. Germline CDR1 reads SGHTA; CDR2 reads FQGNSA. The CDR3 extends over 16 amino acids. V lost 5 bases and J lost 7; bases outside the gene matches: 10.

This clone was recorded a few times. The CDR3 reads CASTTSGRALDTQYF. The DNA of the CDR3 is TGTGCCAGCACCACTAGCGGGAGGGCCTTAGATACGCAGTATTTT. This rearrangement joins TRBV6-5 to TRBJ2-3; 13 positions match TRBD2. Per the germline V gene, CDR1 is MNHEY and CDR2 is SVGAGI. The CDR3 totals 15 residues. With 7 bases clipped from V and 5 bases from J, the junction kept 6 bases outside the gene matches.

The V and J genes are TRBV6-6 and TRBJ2-7; 9 bases align to TRBD1. Germline CDR1 and CDR2: MNHNY and SVGAGI (reference sequence). V was pared by 4 bases and J by 6 bases, with 7 bases of the junction left unmatched. This CDR3 contains 14 residues. Written as DNA, the CDR3 is TGTGCCAGCAGTTCGGGACAGGGATTCTCCGAGCAGTACTTC. Translation: CASSSGQGFSEQYF.

The rearrangement uses TRBV7-9 and TRBJ2-1, with TRBD2 matching over 7 bases. CDR1 is SEHNR, CDR2 FQNEAQ, per germline (reference sequence). V dropped 5 bases and J dropped 3; count of bases not matched to a gene: 16. The length of the CDR3 is 18 residues. The CDR3 DNA reads as TGTGCCAGCAGCCCTAGGACTTGGTACGGGAGGAGCTACAATGAGCAGTTCTTC. Its translation is CASSPRTWYGRSYNEQFF. Combining the CDR3 with reference TRBV7-9 and TRBJ2-1 gives the whole variable domain DTGVSQNPRHKITKRGQNVTFRCDPISEHNRLYWYRQTLGQGPEFLTYFQNEAQLEKSRLLSDRFSAERPKGSFSTLEIQRTEQGDSAMYLCASSPRTWYGRSYNEQFFGPGTRLTVL.

The chain joins TRBV15 to TRBJ2-3, with D unclear. The CDR3 is 13 amino acids. Germline assignment: CDR1 LNHNV and CDR2 YYDKDF (reference sequence). V lost 3 bases to trimming and J lost 1 base, with 5 bases between them. The CDR3 DNA reads as TGTGCCACCAGCAGTTTAGGCACAGATACGCAGTATTTT. Protein sequence: CATSSLGTDTQYF.

This chain connects TRBV29-1 to TRBJ1-3, with a weak D call TRBD1 (5 bases). Germline loops: CDR1 SQVTM, CDR2 ANQGSEA. Trimming pared 0 bases from V and 0 bases from J, leaving 12 bases between. This CDR3 has 16 residues. The CDR3 DNA reads as TGCAGCGTTGAAGATAGGGGAGGAAGCTCTGGAAACACCATATATTTT. Amino acids: CSVEDRGGSSGNTIYF.

The chain employs TRBV7-8 and TRBJ2-5; 12 bases are shared with TRBD1. After removal of 4 bases from V and 4 bases from J, the junction contained 4 bases not matched to a gene. The CDR3 extends over 15 amino acids. Germline lookup yields CDR1 SGHVS and CDR2 FQNEAQ. CDR3 amino acids: CASSSGQGAGETQYF. CDR3 DNA: TGTGCCAGCAGCTCGGGACAGGGGGCTGGAGAGACCCAGTACTTC.

The chain recombines TRBV30 with TRBJ1-4; 7 bases fit TRBD1. V dropped 3 bases and J dropped 5; count of bases not matched to a gene: 3. CDR1 and CDR2 (germline): GTSNPN, SVGIG (reference sequence). This CDR3 region has 13 residues. Written as DNA, the CDR3 is TGTGCCTGGAGGGGACAGTCAAATGAAAAACTGTTTTTT. Protein product: CAWRGQSNEKLFF.